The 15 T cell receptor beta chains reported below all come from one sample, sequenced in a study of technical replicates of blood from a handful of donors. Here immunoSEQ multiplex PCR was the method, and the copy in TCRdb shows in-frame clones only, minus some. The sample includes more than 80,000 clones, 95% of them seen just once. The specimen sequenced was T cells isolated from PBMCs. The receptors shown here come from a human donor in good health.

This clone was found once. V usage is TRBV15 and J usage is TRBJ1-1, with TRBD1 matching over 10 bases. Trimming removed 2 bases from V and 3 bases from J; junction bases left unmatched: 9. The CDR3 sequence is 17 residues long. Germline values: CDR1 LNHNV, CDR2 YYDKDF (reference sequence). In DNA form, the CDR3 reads TGTGCCACCAGCAGATTAGGATGGGACAGGGGCGACACTGAAGCTTTCTTT. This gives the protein CATSRLGWDRGDTEAFF.

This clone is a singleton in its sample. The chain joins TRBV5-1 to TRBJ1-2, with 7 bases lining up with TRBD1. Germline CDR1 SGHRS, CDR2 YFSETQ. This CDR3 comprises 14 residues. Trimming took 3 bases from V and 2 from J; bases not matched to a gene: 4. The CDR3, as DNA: TGCGCCAGCAGCTACAGGGGCCAGAACTATGGCTACACCTTC. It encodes CASSYRGQNYGYTF.

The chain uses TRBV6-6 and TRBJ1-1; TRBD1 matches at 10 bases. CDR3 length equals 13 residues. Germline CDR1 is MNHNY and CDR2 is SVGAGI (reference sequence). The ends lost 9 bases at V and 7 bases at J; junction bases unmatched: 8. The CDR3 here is CASTGQGVNEAFF. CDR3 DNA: TGTGCCAGTACCGGACAGGGGGTTAATGAAGCTTTCTTT.

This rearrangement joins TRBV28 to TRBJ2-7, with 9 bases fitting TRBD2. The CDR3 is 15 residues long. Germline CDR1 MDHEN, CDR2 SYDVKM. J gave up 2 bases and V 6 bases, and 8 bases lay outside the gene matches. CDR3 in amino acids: CASSQDVAGAYEQYF. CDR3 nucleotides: TGTGCCAGCAGCCAGGATGTAGCGGGAGCCTACGAGCAGTACTTC.

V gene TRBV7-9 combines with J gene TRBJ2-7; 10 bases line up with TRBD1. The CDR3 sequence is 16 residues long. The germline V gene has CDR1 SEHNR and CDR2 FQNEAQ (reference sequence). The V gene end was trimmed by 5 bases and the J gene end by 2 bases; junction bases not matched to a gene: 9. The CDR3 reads CASSPIGQGVTYEQYF. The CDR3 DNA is TGTGCCAGCAGCCCGATAGGACAGGGGGTTACCTACGAGCAGTACTTC.

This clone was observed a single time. CDR3 in amino acids: CASSLAGRSAQYF. Written as DNA, the CDR3 is TGCGCCAGCAGCTTGGCCGGCAGGTCTGCGCAGTACTTC. This chain joins TRBV5-1 and TRBJ2-7; D not certain. From germline, CDR1 is SGHRS and CDR2 YFSETQ. The CDR3 runs to 13 residues. V was trimmed by 0 bases and J by 9 bases, leaving 13 bases between them. The full variable domain, with the rest looked up from reference TRBV5-1 and TRBJ2-7, is KAGVTQTPRYLIKTRGQQVTLSCSPISGHRSVSWYQQTPGQGLQFLFEYFSETQRNKGNFPGRFSGRQFSNSRSEMNVSTLELGDSALYLCASSLAGRSAQYFGPGTRLTVT.

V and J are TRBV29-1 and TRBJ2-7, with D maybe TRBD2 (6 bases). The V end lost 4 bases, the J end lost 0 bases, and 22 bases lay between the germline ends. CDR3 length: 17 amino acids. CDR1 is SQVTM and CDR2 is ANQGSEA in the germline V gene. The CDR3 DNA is TGCAGCGTTGCCACCGTCCTAACTAGCACAGGCTCCTACGAGCAGTACTTC. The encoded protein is CSVATVLTSTGSYEQYF.

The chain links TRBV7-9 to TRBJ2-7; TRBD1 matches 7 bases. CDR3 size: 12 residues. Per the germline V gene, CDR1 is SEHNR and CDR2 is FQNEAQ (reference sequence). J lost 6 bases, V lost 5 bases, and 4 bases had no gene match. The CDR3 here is CASSPRQGEQYF. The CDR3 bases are TGTGCCAGCAGCCCCCGACAGGGCGAGCAGTACTTC.

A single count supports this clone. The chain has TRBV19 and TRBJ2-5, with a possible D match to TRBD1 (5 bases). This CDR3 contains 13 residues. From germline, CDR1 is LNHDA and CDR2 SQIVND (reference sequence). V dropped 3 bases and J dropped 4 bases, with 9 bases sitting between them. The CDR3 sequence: CASSMRQGETQYF. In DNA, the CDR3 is TGTGCCAGTAGTATGAGGCAGGGAGAGACCCAGTACTTC.

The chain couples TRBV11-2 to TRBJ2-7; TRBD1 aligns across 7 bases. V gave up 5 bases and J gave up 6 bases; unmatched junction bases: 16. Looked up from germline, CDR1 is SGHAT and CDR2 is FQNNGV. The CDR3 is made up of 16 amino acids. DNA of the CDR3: TGTGCCAGCAGCCCATTGACAGGGATTCCCTTCCGCGAGCAGTACTTC. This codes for CASSPLTGIPFREQYF.

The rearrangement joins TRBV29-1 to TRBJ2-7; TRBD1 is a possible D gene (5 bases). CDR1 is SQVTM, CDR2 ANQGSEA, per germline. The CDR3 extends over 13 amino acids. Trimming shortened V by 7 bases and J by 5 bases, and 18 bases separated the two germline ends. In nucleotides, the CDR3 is TGCAGCGCCGCGGTGGCAGGGTCCCACGAGCAGTACTTC. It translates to CSAAVAGSHEQYF.

The chain's CDR3 is CASSLAGQGHGELFF. The CDR3 nucleotides are TGCGCCAGCAGCTTAGCGGGACAGGGCCACGGGGAGCTGTTTTTT. The rearrangement joins TRBV5-1 to TRBJ2-2; 9 bases align to TRBD1. Unmatched junction bases numbered 6, after V lost 2 bases and J lost 7 bases. The CDR3 has 15 amino acids. Germline lookup yields CDR1 SGHRS and CDR2 YFSETQ.

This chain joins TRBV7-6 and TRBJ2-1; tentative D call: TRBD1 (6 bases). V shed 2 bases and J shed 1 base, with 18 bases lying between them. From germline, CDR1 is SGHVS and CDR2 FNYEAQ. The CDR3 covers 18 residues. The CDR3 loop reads CASSLRWPGESSYNEQFF. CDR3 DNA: TGTGCCAGCAGCTTACGCTGGCCAGGGGAAAGTTCCTACAATGAGCAGTTCTTC.

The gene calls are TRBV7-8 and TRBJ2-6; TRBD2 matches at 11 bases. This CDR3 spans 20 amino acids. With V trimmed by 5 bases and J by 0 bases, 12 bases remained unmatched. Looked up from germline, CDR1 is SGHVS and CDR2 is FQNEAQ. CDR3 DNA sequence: TGTGCCAGCAGCCGAGGTCGCCTAGCGGGAGGACTCTCTGGGGCCAACGTCCTGACTTTC. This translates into CASSRGRLAGGLSGANVLTF.

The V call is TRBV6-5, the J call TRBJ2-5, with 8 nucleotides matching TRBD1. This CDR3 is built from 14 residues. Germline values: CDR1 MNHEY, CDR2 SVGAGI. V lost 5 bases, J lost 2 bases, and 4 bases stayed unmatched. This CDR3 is CASSLTGGQETQYF. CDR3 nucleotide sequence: TGTGCCAGCAGTCTAACAGGGGGTCAAGAGACCCAGTACTTC.